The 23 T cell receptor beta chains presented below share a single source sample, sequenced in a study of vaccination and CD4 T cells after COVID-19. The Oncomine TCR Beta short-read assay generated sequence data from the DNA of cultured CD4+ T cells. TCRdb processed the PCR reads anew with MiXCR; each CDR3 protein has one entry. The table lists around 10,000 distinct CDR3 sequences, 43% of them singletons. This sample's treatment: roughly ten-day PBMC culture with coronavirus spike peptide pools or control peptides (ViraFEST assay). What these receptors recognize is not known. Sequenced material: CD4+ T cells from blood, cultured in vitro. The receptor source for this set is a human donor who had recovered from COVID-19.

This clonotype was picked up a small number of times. The CDR3 sequence: CASSDRGREAFF. The DNA of the CDR3 is TGCGCCAGCAGTGACAGGGGGCGAGAGGCTTTCTTT. The chain recombines TRBV10-2 with TRBJ1-1; 8 nucleotides agree with TRBD1. Germline V gives CDR1 WSHSY, CDR2 SAAADI. The V gene end was trimmed by 3 bases and the J gene end by 11 bases; junction bases not matched to a gene: 5. The CDR3 has 12 residues.

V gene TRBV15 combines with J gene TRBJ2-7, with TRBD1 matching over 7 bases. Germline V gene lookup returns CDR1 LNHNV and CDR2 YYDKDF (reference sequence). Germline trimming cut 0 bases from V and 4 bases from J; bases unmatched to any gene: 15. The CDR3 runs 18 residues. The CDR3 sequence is CATSRDVAFPGQPYEQYF. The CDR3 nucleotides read TGTGCCACCAGCAGAGATGTTGCCTTCCCGGGACAGCCTTACGAGCAGTACTTC.

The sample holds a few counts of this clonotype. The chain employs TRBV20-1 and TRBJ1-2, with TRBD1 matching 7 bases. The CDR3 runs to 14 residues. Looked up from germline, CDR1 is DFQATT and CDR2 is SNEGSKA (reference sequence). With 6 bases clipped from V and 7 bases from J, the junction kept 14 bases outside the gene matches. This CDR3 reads CSAFGVGGAGGYTF. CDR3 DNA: TGCAGTGCATTCGGGGTAGGGGGCGCAGGTGGCTACACCTTC.

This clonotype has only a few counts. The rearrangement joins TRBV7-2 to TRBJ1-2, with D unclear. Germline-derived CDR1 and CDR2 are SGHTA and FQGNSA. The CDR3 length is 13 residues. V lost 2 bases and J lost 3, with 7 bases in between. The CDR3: CASSLQTHYGYTF. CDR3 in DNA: TGTGCCAGCAGCTTACAAACCCACTATGGCTACACCTTC.

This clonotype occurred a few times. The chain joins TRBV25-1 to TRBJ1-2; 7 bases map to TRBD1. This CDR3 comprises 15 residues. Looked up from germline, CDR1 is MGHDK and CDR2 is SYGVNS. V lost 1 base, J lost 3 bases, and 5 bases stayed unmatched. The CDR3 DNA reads TGTGCCAGCAGTGAATCTACAGGGGCGGACTATGGCTACACCTTC. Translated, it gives CASSESTGADYGYTF.

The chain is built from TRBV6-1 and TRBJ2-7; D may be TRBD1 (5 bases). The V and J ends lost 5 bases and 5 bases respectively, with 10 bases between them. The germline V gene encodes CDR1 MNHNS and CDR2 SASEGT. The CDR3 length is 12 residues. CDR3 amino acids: CASSTQGHEQYF. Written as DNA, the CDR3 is TGTGCCAGCAGTACCCAGGGCCACGAGCAGTACTTC.

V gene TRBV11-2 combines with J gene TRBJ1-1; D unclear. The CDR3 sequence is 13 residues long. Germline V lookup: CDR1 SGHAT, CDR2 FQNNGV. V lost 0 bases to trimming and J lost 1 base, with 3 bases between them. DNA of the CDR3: TGTGCCAGCAGCTTAGACAGGAACACTGAAGCTTTCTTT. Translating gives CASSLDRNTEAFF.

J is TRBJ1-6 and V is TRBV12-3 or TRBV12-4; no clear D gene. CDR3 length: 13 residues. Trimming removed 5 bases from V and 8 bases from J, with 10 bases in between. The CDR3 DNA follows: TGTGCCAGCAGTCCACTCGGGGATTCACCCCTCCACTTT. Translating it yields CASSPLGDSPLHF.

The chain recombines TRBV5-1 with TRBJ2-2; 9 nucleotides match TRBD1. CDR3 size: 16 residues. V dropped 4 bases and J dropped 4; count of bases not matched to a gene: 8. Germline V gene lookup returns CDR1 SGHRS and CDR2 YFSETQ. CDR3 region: CASSQTGGAGTGELFF. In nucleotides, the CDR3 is TGCGCCAGCAGCCAAACAGGGGGCGCAGGCACCGGGGAGCTGTTTTTT. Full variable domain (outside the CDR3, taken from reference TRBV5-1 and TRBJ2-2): KAGVTQTPRYLIKTRGQQVTLSCSPISGHRSVSWYQQTPGQGLQFLFEYFSETQRNKGNFPGRFSGRQFSNSRSEMNVSTLELGDSALYLCASSQTGGAGTGELFFGEGSRLTVL.

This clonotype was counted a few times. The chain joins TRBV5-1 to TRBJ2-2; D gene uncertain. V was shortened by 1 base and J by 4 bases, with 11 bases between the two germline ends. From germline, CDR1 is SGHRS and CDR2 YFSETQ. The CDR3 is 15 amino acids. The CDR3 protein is CASSLNYPPTGELFF. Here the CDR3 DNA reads TGCGCCAGCAGCTTGAATTACCCCCCCACCGGGGAGCTGTTTTTT.

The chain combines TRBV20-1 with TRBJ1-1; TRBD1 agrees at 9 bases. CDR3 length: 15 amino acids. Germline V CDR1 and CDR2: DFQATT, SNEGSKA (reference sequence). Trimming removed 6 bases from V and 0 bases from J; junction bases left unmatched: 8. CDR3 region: CSARWTGALNTEAFF. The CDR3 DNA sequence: TGCAGTGCCCGATGGACAGGGGCTCTGAACACTGAAGCTTTCTTT.

CDR3 residues: CASRLDHYGYTF. For the CDR3, the DNA is TGTGCCAGCAGATTAGACCATTATGGCTACACCTTC. This chain links TRBV2 with TRBJ1-2, with D hard to call. V lost 6 bases and J lost 5, with 10 bases in between. CDR1 is SNHLY, CDR2 FYNNEI, per germline. The CDR3 has 12 residues.

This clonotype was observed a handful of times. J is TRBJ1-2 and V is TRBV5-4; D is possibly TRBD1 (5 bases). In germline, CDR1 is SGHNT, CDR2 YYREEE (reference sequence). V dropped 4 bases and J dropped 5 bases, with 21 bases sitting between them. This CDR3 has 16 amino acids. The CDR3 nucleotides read TGTGCCAGCAGCACTGGGGGGGTTAACGTACATTATGGCTACACCTTC. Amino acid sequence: CASSTGGVNVHYGYTF.

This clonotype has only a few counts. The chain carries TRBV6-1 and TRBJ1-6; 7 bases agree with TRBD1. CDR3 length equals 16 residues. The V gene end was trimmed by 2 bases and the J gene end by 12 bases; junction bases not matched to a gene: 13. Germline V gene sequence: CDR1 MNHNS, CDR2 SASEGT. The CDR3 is CASSEFGRRGRLPLHF. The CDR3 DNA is TGTGCCAGCAGTGAATTTGGTAGGAGGGGGCGACTACCCCTCCACTTT.

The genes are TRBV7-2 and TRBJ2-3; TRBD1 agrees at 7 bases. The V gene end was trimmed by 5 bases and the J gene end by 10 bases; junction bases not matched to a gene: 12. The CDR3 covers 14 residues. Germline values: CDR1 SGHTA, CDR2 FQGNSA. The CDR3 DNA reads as TGTGCCAGCAGCACCCGAGAGGGGGCCCCGGCGCAGTATTTT. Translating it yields CASSTREGAPAQYF.

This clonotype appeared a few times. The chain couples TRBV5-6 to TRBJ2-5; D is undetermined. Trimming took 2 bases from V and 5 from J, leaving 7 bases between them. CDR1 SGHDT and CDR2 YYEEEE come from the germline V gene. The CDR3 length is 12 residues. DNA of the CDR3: TGTGCCAGCAGCTTTTCCTTGGAGACCCAGTACTTC. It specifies CASSFSLETQYF.

CDR3 region: CASSLGGGWTGNTIYF. The CDR3 DNA sequence: TGTGCCAGCAGCTTAGGGGGCGGGTGGACTGGAAACACCATATATTTT. The chain has TRBV7-2 and TRBJ1-3; TRBD1 might be the D (5 bases). V dropped 1 base and J dropped 2 bases, with 12 bases sitting between them. From germline, CDR1 is SGHTA and CDR2 FQGNSA. The CDR3 contains 16 residues. Full variable domain (rest looked up from reference TRBV7-2 and TRBJ1-3): GAGVSQSPSNKVTEKGKDVELRCDPISGHTALYWYRQSLGQGLEFLIYFQGNSAPDKSGLPSDRFSAERTGGSVSTLTIQRTQQEDSAVYLCASSLGGGWTGNTIYFGEGSWLTVV.

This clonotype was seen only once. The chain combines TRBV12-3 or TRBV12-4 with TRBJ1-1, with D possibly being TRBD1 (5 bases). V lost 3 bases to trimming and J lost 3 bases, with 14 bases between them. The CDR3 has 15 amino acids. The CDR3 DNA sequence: TGTGCCAGCAGTTTGGACGGGGCTTTGTACACTGAAGCTTTCTTT. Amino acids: CASSLDGALYTEAFF.

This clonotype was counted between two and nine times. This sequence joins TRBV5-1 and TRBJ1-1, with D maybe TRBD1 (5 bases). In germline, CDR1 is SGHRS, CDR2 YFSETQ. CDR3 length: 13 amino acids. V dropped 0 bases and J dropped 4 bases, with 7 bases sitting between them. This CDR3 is CASSLAGITEAFF. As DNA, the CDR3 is TGCGCCAGCAGCTTGGCAGGGATCACTGAAGCTTTCTTT.

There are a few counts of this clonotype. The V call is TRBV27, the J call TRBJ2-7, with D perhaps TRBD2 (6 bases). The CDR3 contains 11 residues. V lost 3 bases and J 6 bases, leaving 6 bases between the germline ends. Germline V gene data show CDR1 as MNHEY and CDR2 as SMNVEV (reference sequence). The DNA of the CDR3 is TGTGCCAGCAGTTTGGGGGGCGAGCAGTACTTC. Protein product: CASSLGGEQYF.

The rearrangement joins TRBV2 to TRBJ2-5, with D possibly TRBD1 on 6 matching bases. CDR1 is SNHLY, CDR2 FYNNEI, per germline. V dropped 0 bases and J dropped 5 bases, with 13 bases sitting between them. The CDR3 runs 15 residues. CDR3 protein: CASSEANGGGETQYF. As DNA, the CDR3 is TGTGCCAGCAGTGAAGCGAATGGGGGCGGGGAGACCCAGTACTTC.

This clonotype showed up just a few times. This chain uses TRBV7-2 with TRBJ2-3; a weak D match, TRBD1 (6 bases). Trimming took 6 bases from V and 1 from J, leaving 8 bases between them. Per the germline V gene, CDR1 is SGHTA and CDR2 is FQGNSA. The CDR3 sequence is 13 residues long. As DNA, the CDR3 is TGTGCCAGCAGGAGGACAGGCACAGATACGCAGTATTTT. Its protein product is CASRRTGTDTQYF.

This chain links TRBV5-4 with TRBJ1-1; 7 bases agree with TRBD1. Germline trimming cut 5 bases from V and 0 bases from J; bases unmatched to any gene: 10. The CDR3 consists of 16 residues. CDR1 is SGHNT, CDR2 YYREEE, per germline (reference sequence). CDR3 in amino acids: CASSKVGTAMNTEAFF. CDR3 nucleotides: TGTGCCAGCAGTAAAGTCGGGACAGCCATGAACACTGAAGCTTTCTTT.